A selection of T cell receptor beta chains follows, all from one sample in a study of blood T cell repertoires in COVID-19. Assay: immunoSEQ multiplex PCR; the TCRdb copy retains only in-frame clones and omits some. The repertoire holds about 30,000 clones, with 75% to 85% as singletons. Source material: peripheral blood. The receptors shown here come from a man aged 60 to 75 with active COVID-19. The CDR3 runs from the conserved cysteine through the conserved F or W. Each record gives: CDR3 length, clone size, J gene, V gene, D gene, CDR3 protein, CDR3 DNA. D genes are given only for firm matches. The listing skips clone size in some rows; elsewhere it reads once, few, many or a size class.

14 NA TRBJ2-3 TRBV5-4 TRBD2 CASSQGLAGPTQYF TGTGCCAGCAGCCAGGGACTAGCGGGCCCTACGCAGTATTTT
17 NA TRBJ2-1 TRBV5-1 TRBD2 CASSRLSGSFSYNEQFF TGCGCCAGCAGCCGGCTTAGCGGGAGCTTCTCCTACAATGAGCAGTTCTTC
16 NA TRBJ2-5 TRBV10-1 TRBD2 CASTFSGEGHQETQYF TGCGCCAGCACCTTCAGTGGGGAGGGGCATCAAGAGACCCAGTACTTC
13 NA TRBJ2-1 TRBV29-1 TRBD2 CSVRTSGYNEQFF TGCAGCGTTCGGACTAGCGGTTACAATGAGCAGTTCTTC
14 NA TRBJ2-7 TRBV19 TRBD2 CASRGGGSYYEQYF TGTGCCAGTAGGGGCGGGGGGAGTTACTACGAGCAGTACTTC
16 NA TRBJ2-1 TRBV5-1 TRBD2 CASSLNLAGLYNEQFF TGCGCCAGCAGCTTGAATCTAGCGGGACTCTACAATGAGCAGTTCTTC
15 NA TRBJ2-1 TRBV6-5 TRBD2 CASRGLAGGRGEQFF TGTGCCAGCAGGGGACTAGCGGGAGGGCGCGGTGAGCAGTTCTTC
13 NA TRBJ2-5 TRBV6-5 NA CASTRGPQETQYF TGTGCCAGCACACGGGGTCCCCAAGAGACCCAGTACTTC
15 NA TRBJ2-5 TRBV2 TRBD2 CASTRSSGSQETQYF TGTGCCAGCACTAGGTCTAGCGGGTCTCAAGAGACCCAGTACTTC
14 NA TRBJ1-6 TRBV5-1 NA CASSLVQENSPLHF TGCGCCAGCAGCTTGGTACAGGAGAATTCACCCCTCCACTTT
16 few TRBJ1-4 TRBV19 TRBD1 CASSIDRAVSNEKLFF TGTGCCAGTAGTATTGACAGGGCGGTGTCTAATGAAAAACTGTTTTTT
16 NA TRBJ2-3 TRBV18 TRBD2 CASSLGLGSGKDTQYF TGTGCCAGCTCACTCGGTTTGGGTAGCGGGAAAGATACGCAGTATTTT
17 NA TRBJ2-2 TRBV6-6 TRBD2 CASSRPGTSGITGELFF TGTGCCAGCAGTCGTCCCGGGACTAGCGGGATCACCGGGGAGCTGTTTTTT
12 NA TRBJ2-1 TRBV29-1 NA CSPKGPQGEQFF TGCAGCCCTAAGGGCCCCCAGGGTGAGCAGTTCTTC
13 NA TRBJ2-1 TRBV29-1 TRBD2 CSVETSGGVEQFF TGCAGCGTTGAGACTAGCGGGGGGGTTGAGCAGTTCTTC
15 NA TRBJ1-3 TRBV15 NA CATSKTDSSGNTIYF TGCGCCACCAGCAAGACGGACAGCTCTGGAAACACCATATATTTT
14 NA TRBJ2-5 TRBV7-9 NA CASSTYSNQETQYF TGTGCCAGCAGCACTTACAGTAACCAAGAGACCCAGTACTTC
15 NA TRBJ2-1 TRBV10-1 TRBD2 CASSERLAAYNEQFF TGCGCCAGCAGTGAGCGACTAGCGGCATACAATGAGCAGTTCTTC
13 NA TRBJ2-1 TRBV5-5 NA CASSPSPGGEQFF TGTGCCAGCAGCCCATCCCCGGGCGGGGAGCAGTTCTTC
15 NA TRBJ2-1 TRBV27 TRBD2 CASTPLAGDDNEQFF TGTGCCAGCACCCCCCTAGCGGGAGACGACAATGAGCAGTTCTTC